This T cell receptor (beta chain) was profiled in a study of OX40 agonist ivuxolimab in advanced cancers. General observations from the study: Certain nonresponding patients likewise had low normalized T-cell clonal expansion. Clonal expansion among partial responders at 0.1-3.0 mg/kg ranked near the lowest.

The protocol was immunoSEQ multiplex PCR, while the TCRdb copy is restricted to in-frame clones and leaves out a portion. Among fewer than 85,000 clones listed, roughly 88% were seen once. About this clone itself: Its antigen is not identified.

Germline lookup yields CDR1 MGHDK and CDR2 SYGVNS. The CDR3 length is 15 residues. V dropped 0 bases and J dropped 7 bases, with 16 bases sitting between them. The specimen comprised CD4+ or CD8+ T cells sorted from blood, sampled in a trial of the OX40 agonist ivuxolimab. V gene TRBV25-1 combines with J gene TRBJ2-7, with D possibly matching TRBD2 (5 bases). This receptor was obtained from an adult with an advanced solid tumor such as melanoma, head and neck, liver or kidney cancer. CDR3 nucleotide sequence: TGTGCCAGCAGTGAATATCGAGGAGCTACGGGGGAGCAGTACTTC. Amino acids: CASSEYRGATGEQYF.